The 10 T cell receptor beta chains below were found in one sample sequenced in a study of blood T cells in healthy people across ages. The second PCR ran roughly 6 to 11 cycles with a sample-barcoded 5' primer and J-beta primers. TCRdb reanalysed the 5' RACE reads using MiXCR and keeps one entry per CDR3 protein. The data contain 450,000 to 700,000 distinct CDR3 sequences, roughly 28% of them singletons. Sequencing was carried out using blood. These receptors all come from a woman between 65 and 79 years old in good health.

In its sample, this clonotype was seen a few times. The genes are TRBV29-1 and TRBJ2-7, with 8 bases identical to TRBD2. Unmatched junction bases numbered 9, after V lost 4 bases and J lost 4 bases. This CDR3 contains 14 residues. Germline assignment: CDR1 SQVTM and CDR2 ANQGSEA. The CDR3: CSVGGRGATYEQYF. DNA for the CDR3: TGCAGCGTTGGCGGGCGGGGGGCAACGTACGAGCAGTACTTC.

This sequence joins TRBV27 and TRBJ2-3; 7 nucleotides agree with TRBD2. The CDR3 is made up of 14 amino acids. Per the germline V gene, CDR1 is MNHEY and CDR2 is SMNVEV (reference sequence). V was clipped by 6 bases and J by 2 bases; unmatched bases: 5. CDR3 coding DNA: TGTGCCAGCAGCCAAAGCGGGAACACAGATACGCAGTATTTT. It yields the protein CASSQSGNTDTQYF.

The chain links TRBV7-3 to TRBJ2-5; 7 bases are a match to TRBD1. The last part of the DNA fits TRBJ2-7 better; the J call may be wrong. CDR1 is SGHTA, CDR2 FQGTGA, per germline. The CDR3 runs to 14 residues. The CDR3, as DNA: TGTGCCAGCAGCCCAGGGGGTTCAGGCTACGAGCAGTACTTC. Translation gives CASSPGGSGYEQYF.

This clonotype was seen just once. This chain uses TRBV25-1 with TRBJ2-5, with 7 bases that match TRBD2. V shed 4 bases, J shed 5 bases, and the junction held 19 bases outside the gene matches. The CDR3 spans 18 residues. Germline V gene lookup returns CDR1 MGHDK and CDR2 SYGVNS. CDR3 in amino acids: CASSVRLTSRMKLETQYF. The CDR3 nucleotides read TGTGCCAGCAGTGTTAGGTTGACTAGCCGCATGAAATTGGAGACCCAGTACTTC.

This clonotype turned up a few times. The V call is TRBV6-5, the J call TRBJ2-2; TRBD1 matches at 8 bases. In germline, CDR1 is MNHEY, CDR2 SVGAGI. The CDR3 totals 18 residues. The trim removed 1 base at V and 4 bases at J, leaving 11 bases unmatched. The CDR3 spells CASSYLGTGFIGTGELFF. The DNA of the CDR3 is TGTGCCAGCAGTTACTTGGGGACAGGTTTTATTGGCACCGGGGAGCTGTTTTTT.

The chain couples TRBV20-1 to TRBJ2-4; D possibly corresponds to TRBD2 (7 bases). V was shortened by 2 bases and J by 5 bases, with 13 bases between the two germline ends. There are 14 residues in the CDR3. The germline V gene has CDR1 DFQATT and CDR2 SNEGSKA (reference sequence). CDR3 in amino acids: CSARRGGSQNIQYF. The CDR3 coding sequence is TGCAGTGCTAGAAGGGGGGGCAGTCAAAACATTCAGTACTTC.

The chain has TRBV20-1 and TRBJ1-2; D not resolved. The V end lost 2 bases, the J end lost 7 bases, and 17 bases lay between the germline ends. Germline V lookup: CDR1 DFQATT, CDR2 SNEGSKA (reference sequence). The CDR3 contains 14 residues. CDR3 nucleotide sequence: TGCAGTGCTAGAATCCCCAATAGAGAGGGTGGCTACACCTTC. Its protein is CSARIPNREGGYTF.

This clonotype has just a few counts. J is TRBJ2-7 and V is TRBV6-6; D might be TRBD1 (6 bases). Looked up from germline, CDR1 is MNHNY and CDR2 is SVGAGI (reference sequence). The CDR3 contains 15 residues. The V gene lost 0 bases and the J gene lost 1 base, with 10 bases spanning the gap. The CDR3 spells CASSYSGAGSYEQYF. The CDR3 DNA sequence: TGTGCCAGCAGTTACTCGGGGGCCGGTTCCTACGAGCAGTACTTC.

With respect to this clonotype: One junction end does not reproduce the germline sequence, and a read error may be involved. The gene calls are TRBV20-1 and TRBJ1-1, with D possibly matching TRBD1 (5 bases). The CDR3 has 14 amino acids. Germline CDR1 is DFQATT and CDR2 is SNEGSKA (reference sequence). As DNA, the CDR3 is TGCAGTGCTAGACCCGGACACCAGAACACTGTAGCTTTCTTT. Its translation is CSARPGHQNTVAFF.

J is TRBJ2-5 and V is TRBV24-1; D assignment may be TRBD1 or TRBD2 (5 bases each). CDR1 KGHDR and CDR2 SFDVKD come from the germline V gene. CDR3 size: 16 residues. V lost 5 bases, J lost 3 bases, and 18 bases lay in between. CDR3 in amino acids: CATSGTGTPREETQYF. The CDR3 nucleotides read TGTGCCACCAGTGGTACCGGGACCCCACGGGAAGAGACCCAGTACTTC.